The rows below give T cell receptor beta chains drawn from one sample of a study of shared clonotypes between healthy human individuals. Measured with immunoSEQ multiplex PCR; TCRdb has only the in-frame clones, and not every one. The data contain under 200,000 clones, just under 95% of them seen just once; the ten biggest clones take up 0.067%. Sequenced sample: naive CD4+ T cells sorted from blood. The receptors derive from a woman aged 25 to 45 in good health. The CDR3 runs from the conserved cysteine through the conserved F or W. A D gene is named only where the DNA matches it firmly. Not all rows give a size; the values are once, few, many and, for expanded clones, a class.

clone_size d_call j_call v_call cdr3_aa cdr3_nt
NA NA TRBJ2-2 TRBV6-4 CASSSGGAYANTGELFF TGTGCCAGCAGTTCAGGAGGGGCATACGCGAACACCGGGGAGCTGTTTTTT
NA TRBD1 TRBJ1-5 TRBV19 CASSVPRGNQPQHF TGTGCCAGTAGTGTACCCAGGGGGAATCAGCCCCAGCATTTT
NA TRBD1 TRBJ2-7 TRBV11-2 CASSQDRVYEQYF TGTGCCAGCAGCCAGGACAGGGTCTACGAGCAGTACTTC
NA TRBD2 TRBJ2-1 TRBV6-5 CASIRSGSGHEQFF TGTGCCAGCATCAGGAGCGGGAGTGGCCATGAGCAGTTCTTC
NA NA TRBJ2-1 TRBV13 CASTWTLSSYNEQFF TGTGCCAGCACCTGGACTTTGAGCTCCTACAATGAGCAGTTCTTC
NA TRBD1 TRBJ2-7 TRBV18 CASSPPEARGPTYEQYF TGTGCCAGCTCACCACCGGAGGCGAGGGGGCCCACCTACGAGCAGTACTTC
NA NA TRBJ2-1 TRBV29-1 CSVVQRLPMDEQFF TGCAGCGTTGTACAGCGACTTCCGATGGATGAGCAGTTCTTC
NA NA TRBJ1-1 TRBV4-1 CASSRGGQSLGNTEAFF TGCGCCAGCAGCCGCGGGGGGCAGAGCCTGGGGAACACTGAAGCTTTCTTT
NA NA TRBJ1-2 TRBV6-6 CASSYSRASYGYTF TGTGCCAGCAGTTACTCCCGGGCAAGCTATGGCTACACCTTC
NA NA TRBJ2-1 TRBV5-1 CASSHGSSHEQFF TGCGCCAGCAGCCACGGGAGTAGCCATGAGCAGTTCTTC
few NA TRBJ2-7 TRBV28 CASRNRGGNEQYF TGTGCCAGCAGGAACAGGGGCGGGAACGAGCAGTACTTC
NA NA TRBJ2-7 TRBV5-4 CASSLKFQGYNEQYF TGTGCCAGCAGCTTGAAGTTTCAGGGATACAACGAGCAGTACTTC
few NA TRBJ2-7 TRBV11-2 CASSFPNSYEQYF TGTGCCAGCAGCTTCCCTAACTCCTACGAGCAGTACTTC
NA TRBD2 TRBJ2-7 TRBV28 CASSLALSSLAGVAHEQYF TGTGCCAGCAGTCTAGCCCTCTCCTCACTAGCGGGAGTCGCCCACGAGCAGTACTTC
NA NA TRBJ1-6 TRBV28 CASSRGHPNSPLHF TGTGCCAGCTCCAGGGGACACCCCAATTCACCCCTCCACTTT
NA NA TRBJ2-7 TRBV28 CASTPRGGKLYEQYF TGTGCCAGCACCCCACGGGGCGGGAAACTCTACGAGCAGTACTTC
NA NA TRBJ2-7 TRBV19 CASSTQRKPSYEQYF TGTGCCAGTAGTACTCAGCGGAAACCCTCCTACGAGCAGTACTTC
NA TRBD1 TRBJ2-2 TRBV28 CASRTTGANTGELFF TGTGCCAGCAGAACGACAGGGGCCAACACCGGGGAGCTGTTTTTT